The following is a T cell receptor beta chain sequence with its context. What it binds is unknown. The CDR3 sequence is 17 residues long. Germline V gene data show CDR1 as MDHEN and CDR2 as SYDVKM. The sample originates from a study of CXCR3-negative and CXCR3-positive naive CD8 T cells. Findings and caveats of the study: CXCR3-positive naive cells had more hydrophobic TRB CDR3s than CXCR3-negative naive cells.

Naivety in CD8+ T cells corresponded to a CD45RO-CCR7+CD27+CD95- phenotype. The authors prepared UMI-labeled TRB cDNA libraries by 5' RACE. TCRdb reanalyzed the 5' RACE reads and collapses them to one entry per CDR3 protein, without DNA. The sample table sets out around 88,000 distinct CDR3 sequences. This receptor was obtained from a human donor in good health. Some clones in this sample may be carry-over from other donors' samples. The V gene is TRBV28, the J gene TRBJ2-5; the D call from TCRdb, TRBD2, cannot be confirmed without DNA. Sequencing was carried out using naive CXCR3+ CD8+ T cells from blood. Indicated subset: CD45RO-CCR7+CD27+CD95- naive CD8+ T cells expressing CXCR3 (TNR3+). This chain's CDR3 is CASSLGRVGAGEETQYF.